This is a list of T cell receptor beta chains from one sample in a study of graft-versus-host responses after intestinal transplantation. No antigens are known for them. The protocol was immunoSEQ multiplex PCR, while the TCRdb copy is restricted to in-frame clones and leaves out a portion. The sample includes approximately 93,000 clones, less than 95% of them seen just once. Material: unstimulated CD8+ T cells sorted from spleen or lymph node cells, obtained before transplant. Receptor source: a human donor who was the organ donor for an intestinal transplant. CDR3s include the opening cysteine and the closing phenylalanine or tryptophan. The order of the fields is V gene, D gene, J gene, CDR3 protein. D genes are given only for firm matches.

TRBV20-1	TRBD1	TRBJ2-1	CSATTGAIQFF
TRBV30	-	TRBJ1-2	CAWSPILGSRYGYTF
TRBV10-1	-	TRBJ2-2	CASSESGVPTAGELFF
TRBV7-9	TRBD1	TRBJ1-4	CASSLATGGANEKLFF
TRBV25-1	-	TRBJ2-3	CATPSDSLTVDTGTQYF
TRBV6-6	TRBD2	TRBJ2-1	CASRPAGGRHEQFF
TRBV9	-	TRBJ2-3	CASSTGGAYTQYF
TRBV9	-	TRBJ1-1	CASSVGEMNTEAFF
TRBV28	-	TRBJ2-1	CASSLSPGSVGEQFF
TRBV29-1	TRBD1	TRBJ1-4	CSVFHKGTGGGKLFF
TRBV19	TRBD1	TRBJ2-6	CASSTPGWTGHSGANVLTF
TRBV19	TRBD1	TRBJ2-2	CASWGGRDRGLRTGELFF
TRBV5-1	-	TRBJ1-2	CASSFFGFGDTF
TRBV19	-	TRBJ2-5	CASSISGLTQETQYF
TRBV28	-	TRBJ2-7	CASSFISPSVSYEQYF
TRBV7-8	TRBD2	TRBJ2-1	CASSLSGGGNEQFF
TRBV4-1	-	TRBJ2-7	CASSPTEDSYEQYF
TRBV28	-	TRBJ2-5	CASSLSGVETQYF
TRBV9	TRBD1	TRBJ1-5	CASSERPGGPQHF
TRBV28	-	TRBJ1-5	CASKRTYSNQPQHF
TRBV16	TRBD1	TRBJ1-1	CASSQVLTGVTGLTEAFF
TRBV9	-	TRBJ2-7	CASSVQAGALYEQYF
TRBV9	-	TRBJ1-1	CASSVDYTGLDTEAFF
TRBV7-9	TRBD1	TRBJ2-2	CASSNAGQGMYTGELFF
TRBV5-6	TRBD1	TRBJ1-1	CASSFSGGTEAFF
TRBV19	TRBD2	TRBJ2-3	CASSINGGEADTQYF
TRBV11-2	TRBD1	TRBJ1-1	CASSPLGQGRPEAFF
TRBV30	TRBD2	TRBJ2-7	CAWSETSGRSYEQYF
TRBV11-2	-	TRBJ1-1	CASSLGGWGGNTEAFF
TRBV15	-	TRBJ1-3	CATSARVPGNTIYF
TRBV28	TRBD2	TRBJ2-2	CASSSTVGGAWVGELFF
TRBV21-1	-	TRBJ1-5	CASSKPPTTGANWCNQPQHF
TRBV21-1	-	TRBJ2-7	CASSKLGTSSYEQYF
TRBV5-1	-	TRBJ1-2	CASSLDGGGYGYTF
TRBV10-1	TRBD1	TRBJ2-1	CASSEDGDRAYNEQFF
TRBV28	-	TRBJ2-5	CASSPLATQETQYF
TRBV4-2	TRBD2	TRBJ2-5	CASSLTPSGQETQYF
TRBV9	-	-	CASSVDGTGYEQYF
TRBV12-2	-	TRBJ1-1	CASRLKKQGRGSEAFF
TRBV28	-	TRBJ2-5	CASSHQLGWWKETQYF
TRBV28	-	TRBJ1-5	CASSPRTTGQPQHF
TRBV6-5	-	TRBJ2-2	CASSYENSVVTGELFF
TRBV11-2	-	TRBJ2-7	CASSSSNQGYEQYF
TRBV9	-	TRBJ2-5	CASSLFGLPQETQYF
TRBV19	-	TRBJ1-2	CASSIVGHPDGYTF
TRBV5-4	TRBD2	TRBJ2-3	CASSLAGGSTDTQYF
TRBV9	TRBD1	TRBJ1-1	CASSHLGGGWDTEAFF
TRBV27	TRBD1	TRBJ2-7	CASSLSGTGAYEQYF
TRBV4-1	-	TRBJ1-1	CASSQDPSTGEAFF
TRBV5-6	-	TRBJ1-1	CASSFASMNTEAFF
TRBV2	-	TRBJ2-1	CASSWREHNEQFF
TRBV6-1	-	TRBJ1-3	CASSAWQENTIYF
TRBV19	-	TRBJ1-1	CASSMGGAVVEAFF
TRBV5-4	-	TRBJ2-7	CASSLSSYYEQYF